The 5 T cell receptor beta chains listed next were all sequenced from one sample in a study of cytomegalovirus exposure and HLA in healthy donors. Assay used: immunoSEQ multiplex PCR; TCRdb lists only in-frame clones, some missing. The data contain about 130,000 clones, 94% of them singletons. Sequenced: PBMCs. These receptors all stem from a man younger than 35 in good health and CMV-seropositive.

The chain couples TRBV18 to TRBJ1-1, with unresolved D. Germline V gene data show CDR1 as KGHSH and CDR2 as LQKENI. The CDR3 consists of 14 residues. V was clipped by 2 bases and J by 6 bases, with 13 bases between them. The CDR3 protein is CASSPTTSRSEAFF. As DNA, the CDR3 is TGTGCCAGCTCACCAACAACGTCGAGGTCTGAAGCTTTCTTT.

V gene TRBV28 combines with J gene TRBJ2-7; 8 positions match TRBD1. There are 12 residues in the CDR3. V was clipped by 6 bases and J by 2 bases; unmatched bases: 0. Germline V lookup: CDR1 MDHEN, CDR2 SYDVKM. CDR3 in amino acids: CASRTGAYEQYF. CDR3 coding DNA: TGTGCCAGCAGGACAGGGGCCTACGAGCAGTACTTC.

The chain has TRBV28 and TRBJ2-7; D is possibly TRBD2 (6 bases). Germline-derived CDR1 and CDR2 are MDHEN and SYDVKM. This CDR3 comprises 14 residues. The V end was cut by 3 bases, the J end by 6 bases, with 15 bases between. CDR3 in DNA: TGTGCCAGCAGTTTGACTATGGCCGGGGGCGAGCAGTACTTC. It encodes CASSLTMAGGEQYF.

V usage is TRBV5-6 and J usage is TRBJ1-1, with unresolved D. The CDR3 has 13 residues. With 1 base removed from V and 3 bases from J, the gap between germline ends came to 7 bases. CDR1 and CDR2 (germline): SGHDT, YYEEEE. CDR3 DNA sequence: TGTGCCAGCAGCTTGACCCGGGACACTGAAGCTTTCTTT. It specifies CASSLTRDTEAFF.

The chain is built from TRBV27 and TRBJ2-1, with D possibly matching TRBD2 (6 bases). The CDR3 runs 16 residues. Germline V gives CDR1 MNHEY, CDR2 SMNVEV (reference sequence). Trimming stripped 4 bases from V and 6 bases from J, with 19 bases between. CDR3 protein: CASSSQTRPGANEQFF. CDR3 nucleotide sequence: TGTGCCAGCAGTTCCCAGACTAGGCCAGGCGCCAATGAGCAGTTCTTC.